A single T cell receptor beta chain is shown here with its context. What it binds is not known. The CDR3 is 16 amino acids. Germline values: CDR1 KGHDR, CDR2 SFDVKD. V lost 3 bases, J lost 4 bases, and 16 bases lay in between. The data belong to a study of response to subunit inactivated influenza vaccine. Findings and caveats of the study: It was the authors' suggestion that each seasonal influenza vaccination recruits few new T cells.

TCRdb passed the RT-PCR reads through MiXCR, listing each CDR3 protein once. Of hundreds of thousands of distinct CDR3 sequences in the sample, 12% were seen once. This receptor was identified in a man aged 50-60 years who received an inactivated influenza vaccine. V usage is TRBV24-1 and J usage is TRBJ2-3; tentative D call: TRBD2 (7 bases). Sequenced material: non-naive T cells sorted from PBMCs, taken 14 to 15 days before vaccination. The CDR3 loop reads CATSDPTGGGADTQYF. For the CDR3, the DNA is TGTGCCACCAGTGATCCCACTGGAGGGGGGGCAGATACGCAGTATTTT.